This record looks at one T cell receptor beta chain sequence and its context. Its target is unknown. Germline and junction disagree at one end, which may indicate a read error. Time point here: 2015-2016 season, pre-vaccination. Adults were given seasonal inactivated influenza vaccine, and blood CD4 subsets were sorted before and after vaccination. Community-dwelling subjects without influenza vaccination in the prior 6 months were enrolled. These data originate in a study of follicular helper T cells after annual influenza vaccination. Study summary: Blood was drawn on days 0, 7 and 28 after vaccination. Broader study findings: Each annual vaccination recalled recurring oligoclonal ICOS+CD38+ cTfh clonotypes.

Some clones are missing from TCRdb's copy, which holds only in-frame ones; the method was immunoSEQ multiplex PCR. Seen here are nearly 2,500 clones, approximately 80% observed once, and the top ten hold 3.5% to 4.5%. This specimen was CXCR5+ CD38- circulating T follicular helper cells from blood, taken on the day of influenza vaccination. Subset indicated: circulating Tfh, non-naive CD4+CXCR5+PD-1+ (ICOS+CD38+ or ICOS-CD38-). The TCR comes from an adult who received the influenza vaccine.

CDR3 protein: CASSRQSSNEQFF. The DNA of the CDR3 is TGTGCCAGCAGCAGACAGTCCTCCAATGAGCAGTTCTTC. The rearrangement uses TRBV11-2 and TRBJ2-1; maybe TRBD1 (5 bases). This CDR3 comprises 13 residues. Germline-derived CDR1 and CDR2 are SGHAT and FQNNGV.